Given below is one T cell receptor (beta chain) in context. Only in-frame clones appear in the TCRdb table, and some are missing; sequencing was by immunoSEQ multiplex PCR. Of hundreds of thousands of clones listed, 74% are singletons. The germline V gene encodes CDR1 SEHNR and CDR2 FQNEAQ (reference sequence). CDR3 size: 14 residues. V gave up 5 bases and J gave up 2 bases, with 12 bases separating them. This record comes from a study of shared clonotypes between healthy human individuals. The sequencing input was memory CD4+ T cells sorted from blood. Subset denoted: CD45RA-negative fraction. The TCR originated in a woman in her 30s in good health. This chain connects TRBV7-9 to TRBJ2-5; D is perhaps TRBD2 (5 bases). The CDR3 is CASSTGRDQETQYF. CDR3 nucleotides: TGTGCCAGCAGCACCGGACGGGATCAAGAGACCCAGTACTTC.